The present T cell receptor beta chain was sequenced within a study of blood T cells in healthy people across ages. Study observations and caveats: With age, beta diversity per million T cells declined roughly linearly, significantly by 40.

Germline-derived CDR1 and CDR2 are SGHRS and YFSETQ. This CDR3 has 14 amino acids. The V gene end was trimmed by 2 bases and the J gene end by 3 bases; junction bases not matched to a gene: 3. Points on this clonotype: Its target is unknown.

Donors each provided approximately 9.6 milliliters of peripheral blood. Per sample, at least 5 micrograms of total RNA were extracted. Alongside a J-beta primer mix, a sample-barcoded 5' primer served in a second PCR lasting roughly 6 to 11 cycles. A single record per CDR3 protein comes from TCRdb applying MiXCR to the 5' RACE reads. This table holds 450,000 to 650,000 distinct CDR3 sequences, around 24% found once. The sample was also reused in another study, on T cells of mothers and their children.

The specimen sequenced was blood. The source of this sequence is a boy aged 5-17 years in good health. The rearrangement links TRBV5-1 to TRBJ2-7; 9 nucleotides align to TRBD1. The CDR3 bases are TGCGCCAGCAGCTTTGGGACAGGGATCTACGAGCAGTACTTC. Protein product: CASSFGTGIYEQYF.